This T cell receptor (beta chain) emerged from a study of cytomegalovirus exposure and HLA in healthy donors. The CDR3 consists of 16 residues. Trimming took 4 bases from V and 7 from J, leaving 20 bases between them. Looked up from germline, CDR1 is LGHNA and CDR2 is YNFKEQ. Assay: immunoSEQ multiplex PCR; the TCRdb copy retains only in-frame clones and omits some. The sample holds over 100,000 clones, approximately 89% seen once. The sequencing input was PBMCs. The chain uses TRBV4-2 and TRBJ1-5, with D possibly TRBD1 on 5 matching bases. This TCR came from a man younger than 40 in good health and CMV-seronegative. The CDR3 reads CASSLFGTEPRQPQHF. The CDR3 nucleotides are TGTGCCAGCAGCCTTTTCGGGACTGAGCCAAGACAGCCCCAGCATTTT.